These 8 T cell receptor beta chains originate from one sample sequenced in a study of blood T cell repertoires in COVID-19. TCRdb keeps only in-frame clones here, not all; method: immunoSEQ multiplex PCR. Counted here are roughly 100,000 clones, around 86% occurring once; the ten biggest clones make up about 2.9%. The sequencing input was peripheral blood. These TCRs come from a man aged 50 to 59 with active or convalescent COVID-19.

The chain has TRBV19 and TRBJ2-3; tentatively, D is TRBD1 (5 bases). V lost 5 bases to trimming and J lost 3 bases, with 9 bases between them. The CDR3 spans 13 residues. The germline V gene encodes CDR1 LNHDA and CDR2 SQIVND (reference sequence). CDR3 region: CASSPQGTDTQYF. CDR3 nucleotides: TGTGCCAGTAGTCCGCAGGGTACAGATACGCAGTATTTT.

The CDR3 DNA sequence: TGTGCCAGTACCCCGGGGACTATTAATAGCAATCAGCCCCAGCATTTT. Translating gives CASTPGTINSNQPQHF. The chain joins TRBV19 to TRBJ1-5, with a possible D match to TRBD1 (5 bases). The germline V and J ends were trimmed by 7 bases and 0 bases, with 16 bases remaining between them. The CDR3 runs 16 residues. Germline V lookup: CDR1 LNHDA, CDR2 SQIVND (reference sequence).

The chain's CDR3 is CASSYWGVTYEQYF. The CDR3 coding sequence is TGTGCCAGCAGTTACTGGGGGGTCACCTACGAGCAGTACTTC. V is TRBV6-5 and J is TRBJ2-7; TRBD2 might be the D (6 bases). The V and J ends lost 1 base and 2 bases respectively, with 9 bases between them. The CDR3 consists of 14 residues. Per the germline V gene, CDR1 is MNHEY and CDR2 is SVGAGI.

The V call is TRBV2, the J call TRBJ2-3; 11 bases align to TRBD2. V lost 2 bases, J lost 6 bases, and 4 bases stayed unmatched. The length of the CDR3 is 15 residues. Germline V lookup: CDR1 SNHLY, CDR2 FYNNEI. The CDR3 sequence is CASSEPSGGQDTQYF. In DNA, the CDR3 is TGTGCCAGCAGTGAACCTAGCGGGGGGCAGGATACGCAGTATTTT.

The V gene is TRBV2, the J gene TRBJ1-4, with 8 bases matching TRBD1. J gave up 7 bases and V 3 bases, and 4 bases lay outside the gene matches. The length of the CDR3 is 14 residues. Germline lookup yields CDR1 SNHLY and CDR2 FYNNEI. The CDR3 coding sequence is TGTGCCAGCAGTGAGGGGCAGGGGGCTGAAAAACTGTTTTTT. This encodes CASSEGQGAEKLFF.

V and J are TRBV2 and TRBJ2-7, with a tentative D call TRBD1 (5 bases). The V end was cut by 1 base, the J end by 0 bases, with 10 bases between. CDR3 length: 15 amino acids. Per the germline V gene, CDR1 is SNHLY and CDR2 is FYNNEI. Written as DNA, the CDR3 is TGTGCCAGCAGTGAAGTAGACAGCAGCTCCTACGAGCAGTACGTC. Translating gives CASSEVDSSSYEQYV.

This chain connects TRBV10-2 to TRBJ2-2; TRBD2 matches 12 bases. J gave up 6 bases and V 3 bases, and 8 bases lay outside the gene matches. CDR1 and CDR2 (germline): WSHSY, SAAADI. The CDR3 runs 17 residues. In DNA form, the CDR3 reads TGCGCCAGCAGTGACCCAACTAGCGGGGGGAAACCCGGGGAGCTGTTTTTT. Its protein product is CASSDPTSGGKPGELFF.

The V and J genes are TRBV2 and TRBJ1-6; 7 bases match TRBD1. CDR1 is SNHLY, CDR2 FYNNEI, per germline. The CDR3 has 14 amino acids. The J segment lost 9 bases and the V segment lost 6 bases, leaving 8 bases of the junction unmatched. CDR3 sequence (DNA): TGTGCCAGCAGATCCGGGACAGTAGGTTCACCCCTCCACTTT. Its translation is CASRSGTVGSPLHF.